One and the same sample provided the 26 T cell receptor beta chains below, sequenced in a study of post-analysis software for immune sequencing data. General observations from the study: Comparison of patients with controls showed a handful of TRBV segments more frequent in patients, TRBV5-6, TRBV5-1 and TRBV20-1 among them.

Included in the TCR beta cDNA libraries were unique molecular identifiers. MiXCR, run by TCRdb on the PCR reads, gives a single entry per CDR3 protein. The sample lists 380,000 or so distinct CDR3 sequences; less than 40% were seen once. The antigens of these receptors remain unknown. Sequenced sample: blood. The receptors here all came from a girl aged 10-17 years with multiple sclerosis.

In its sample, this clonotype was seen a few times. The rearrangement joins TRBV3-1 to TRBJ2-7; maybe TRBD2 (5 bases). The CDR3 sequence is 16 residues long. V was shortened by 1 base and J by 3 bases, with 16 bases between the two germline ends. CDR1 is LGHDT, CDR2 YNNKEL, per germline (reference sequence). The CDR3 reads CASSQGKFGEYYEQYF. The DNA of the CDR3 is TGTGCCAGCAGCCAAGGAAAGTTCGGGGAATACTACGAGCAGTACTTC.

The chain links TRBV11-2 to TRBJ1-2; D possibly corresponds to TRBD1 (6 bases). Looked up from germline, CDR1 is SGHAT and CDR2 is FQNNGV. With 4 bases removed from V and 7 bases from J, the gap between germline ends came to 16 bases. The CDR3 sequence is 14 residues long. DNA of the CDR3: TGTGCCAGCAGCTCCCCTAAAGGGGGATTTGGCTACACCTTC. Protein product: CASSSPKGGFGYTF. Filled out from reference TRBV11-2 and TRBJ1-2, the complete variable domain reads EAGVAQSPRYKIIEKRQSVAFWCNPISGHATLYWYQQILGQGPKLLIQFQNNGVVDDSQLPKDRFSAERLKGVDSTLKIQPAKLEDSAVYLCASSSPKGGFGYTFGSGTRLTVV.

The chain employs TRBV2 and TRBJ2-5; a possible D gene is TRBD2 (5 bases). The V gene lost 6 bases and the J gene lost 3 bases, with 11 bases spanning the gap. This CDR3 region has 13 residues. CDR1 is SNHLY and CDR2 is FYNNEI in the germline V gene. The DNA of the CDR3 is TGTGCCAGCAGCGGGAACACGAAAGAGACCCAGTACTTC. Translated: CASSGNTKETQYF.

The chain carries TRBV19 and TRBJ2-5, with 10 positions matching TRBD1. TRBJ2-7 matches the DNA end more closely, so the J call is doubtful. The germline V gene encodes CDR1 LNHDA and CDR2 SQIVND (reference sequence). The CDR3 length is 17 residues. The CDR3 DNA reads TGTGCCAGTAGTTTACAAGCCACCGGGACAGGGGTCTACGAGCAGTACTTC. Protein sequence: CASSLQATGTGVYEQYF.

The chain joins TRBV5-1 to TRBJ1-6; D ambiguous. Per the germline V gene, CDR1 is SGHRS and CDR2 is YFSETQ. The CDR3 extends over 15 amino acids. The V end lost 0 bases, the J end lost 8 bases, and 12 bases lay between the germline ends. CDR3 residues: CASSLAGHRYSPLHF. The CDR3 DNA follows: TGCGCCAGCAGCTTGGCCGGGCACCGATATTCACCCCTCCACTTT.

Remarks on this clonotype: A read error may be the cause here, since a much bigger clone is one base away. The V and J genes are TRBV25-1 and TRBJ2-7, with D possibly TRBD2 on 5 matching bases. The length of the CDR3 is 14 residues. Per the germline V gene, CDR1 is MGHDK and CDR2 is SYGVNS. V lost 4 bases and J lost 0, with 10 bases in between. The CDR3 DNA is TGTGCCAGCAGTGCGCCGGGAAGCTCCTACGAGCAGTACTTC. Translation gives CASSAPGSSYEQYF.

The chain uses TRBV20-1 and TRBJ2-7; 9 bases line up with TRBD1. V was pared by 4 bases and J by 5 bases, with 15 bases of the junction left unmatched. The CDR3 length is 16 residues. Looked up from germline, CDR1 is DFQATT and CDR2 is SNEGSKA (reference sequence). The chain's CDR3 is CSATKKIWTGDDEQYF. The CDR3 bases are TGCAGTGCTACGAAGAAAATATGGACAGGGGATGACGAGCAGTACTTC.

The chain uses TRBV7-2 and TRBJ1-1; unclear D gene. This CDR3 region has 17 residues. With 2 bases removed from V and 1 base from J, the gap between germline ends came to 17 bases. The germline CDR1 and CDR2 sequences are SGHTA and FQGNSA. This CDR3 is CASSLWPLGSPNTEAFF. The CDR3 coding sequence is TGTGCCAGCAGCTTATGGCCCTTGGGCAGCCCGAACACTGAAGCTTTCTTT.

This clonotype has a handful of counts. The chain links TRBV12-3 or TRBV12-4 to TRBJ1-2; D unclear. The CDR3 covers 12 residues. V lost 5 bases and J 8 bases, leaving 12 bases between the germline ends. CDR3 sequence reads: CASSLEWAGYTF. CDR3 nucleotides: TGTGCCAGCAGTCTCGAATGGGCCGGCTACACCTTC.

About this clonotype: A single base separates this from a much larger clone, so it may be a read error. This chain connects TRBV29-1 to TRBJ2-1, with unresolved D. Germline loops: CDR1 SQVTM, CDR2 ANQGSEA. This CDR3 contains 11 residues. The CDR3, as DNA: TGCGGCGTTCGACTGAACAATGAGCAGTTCTTC. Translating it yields CGVRLNNEQFF.

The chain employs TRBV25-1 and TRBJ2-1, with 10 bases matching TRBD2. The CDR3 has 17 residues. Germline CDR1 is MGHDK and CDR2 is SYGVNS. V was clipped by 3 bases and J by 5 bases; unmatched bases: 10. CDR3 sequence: CASSDPRERGGNNEQFF. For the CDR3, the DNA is TGTGCCAGCAGTGATCCTCGGGAGCGGGGGGGGAACAATGAGCAGTTCTTC.

CDR3 bases: TGTGCCAGCAGCGTATACAGCGGGGGGACCACAGATACGCAGTATTTT. Amino acids: CASSVYSGGTTDTQYF. V gene TRBV9 combines with J gene TRBJ2-3, with 9 bases lining up with TRBD2. The length of the CDR3 is 16 residues. Germline V lookup: CDR1 SGDLS, CDR2 YYNGEE. The V and J ends lost 1 base and 2 bases, in that order; junction bases with no gene match: 5.

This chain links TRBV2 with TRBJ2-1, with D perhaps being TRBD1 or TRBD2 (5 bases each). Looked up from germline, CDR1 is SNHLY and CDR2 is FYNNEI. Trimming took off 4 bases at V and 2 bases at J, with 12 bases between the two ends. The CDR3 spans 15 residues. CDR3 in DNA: TGTGCCAGCAGTGGAACCGTGGGACCCTACAATGAGCAGTTCTTC. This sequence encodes CASSGTVGPYNEQFF.

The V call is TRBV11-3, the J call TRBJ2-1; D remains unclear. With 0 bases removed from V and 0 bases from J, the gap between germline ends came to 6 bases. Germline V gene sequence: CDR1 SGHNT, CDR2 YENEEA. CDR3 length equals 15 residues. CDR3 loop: CASSLEYSSYNEQFF. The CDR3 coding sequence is TGTGCCAGCAGCTTAGAATATAGCTCCTACAATGAGCAGTTCTTC.

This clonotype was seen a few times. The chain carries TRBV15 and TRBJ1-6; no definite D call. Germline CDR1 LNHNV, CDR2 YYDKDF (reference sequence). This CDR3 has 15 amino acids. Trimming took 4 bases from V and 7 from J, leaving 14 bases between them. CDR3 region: CATSTLAEGNSPLHF. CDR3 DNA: TGTGCCACCAGCACGTTGGCGGAAGGCAATTCACCCCTCCACTTT.

The CDR3 region has the DNA TGTGCCTGGAGCTTCGGACAGGGGCGGGAAAAACTGTTTTTT. Its protein product is CAWSFGQGREKLFF. This rearrangement joins TRBV30 to TRBJ1-4; TRBD1 matches 9 bases. Losses at the gene ends were 3 bases for V and 8 bases for J; bases not matched to a gene: 7. CDR1 GTSNPN and CDR2 SVGIG come from the germline V gene (reference sequence). This CDR3 contains 14 residues.

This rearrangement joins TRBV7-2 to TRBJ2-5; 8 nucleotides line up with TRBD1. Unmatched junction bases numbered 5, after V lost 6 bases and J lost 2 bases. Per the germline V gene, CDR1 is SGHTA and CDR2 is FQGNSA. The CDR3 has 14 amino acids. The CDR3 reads CASSYRQGQETQYF. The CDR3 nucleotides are TGTGCCAGCAGTTACAGACAGGGGCAAGAGACCCAGTACTTC.

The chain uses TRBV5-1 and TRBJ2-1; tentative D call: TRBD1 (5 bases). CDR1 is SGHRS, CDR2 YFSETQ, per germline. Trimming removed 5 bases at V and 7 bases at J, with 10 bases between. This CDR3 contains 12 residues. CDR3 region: CASRGAINEQFF. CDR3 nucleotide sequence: TGCGCCAGCAGAGGGGCTATAAATGAGCAGTTCTTC.

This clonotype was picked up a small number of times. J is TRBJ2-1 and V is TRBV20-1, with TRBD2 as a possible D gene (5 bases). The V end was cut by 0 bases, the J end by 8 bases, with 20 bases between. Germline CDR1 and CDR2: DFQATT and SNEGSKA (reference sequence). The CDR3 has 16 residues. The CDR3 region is CSARDYRRPADDEQFF. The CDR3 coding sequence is TGCAGTGCTAGAGATTATCGGCGCCCAGCGGACGATGAGCAGTTCTTC.

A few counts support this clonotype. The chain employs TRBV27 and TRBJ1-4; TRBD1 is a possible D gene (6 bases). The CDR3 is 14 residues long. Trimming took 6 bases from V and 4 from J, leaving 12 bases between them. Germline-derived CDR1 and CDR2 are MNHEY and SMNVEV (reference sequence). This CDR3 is CASSPTGFNEKLFF. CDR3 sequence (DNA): TGTGCCAGCAGCCCGACAGGCTTTAATGAAAAACTGTTTTTT.

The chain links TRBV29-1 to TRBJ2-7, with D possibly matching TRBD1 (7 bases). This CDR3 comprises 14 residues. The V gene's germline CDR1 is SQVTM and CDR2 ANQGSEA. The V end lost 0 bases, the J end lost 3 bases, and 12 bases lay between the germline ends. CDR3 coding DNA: TGCAGCGTTGAAGACAGGGGGGCCAACTACGAGCAGTACTTC. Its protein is CSVEDRGANYEQYF.

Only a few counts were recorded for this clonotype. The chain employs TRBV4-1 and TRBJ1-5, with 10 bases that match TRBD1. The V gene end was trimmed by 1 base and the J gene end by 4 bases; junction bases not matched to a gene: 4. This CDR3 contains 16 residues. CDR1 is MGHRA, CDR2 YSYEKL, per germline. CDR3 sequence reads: CASSQAGTGVNQPQHF. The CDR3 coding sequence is TGCGCCAGCAGCCAAGCCGGGACAGGGGTTAATCAGCCCCAGCATTTT.

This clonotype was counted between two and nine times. The CDR3 here is CASSPGVRLTQYF. The CDR3 nucleotides read TGTGCCAGCTCCCCGGGCGTTAGGTTGACCCAGTACTTC. V usage is TRBV6-5 and J usage is TRBJ2-7; no definite D call. With the DNA end fitting TRBJ2-5 better, the J assignment may be wrong. This CDR3 is 13 amino acids long. CDR1 is MNHEY and CDR2 is SVGAGI in the germline V gene.

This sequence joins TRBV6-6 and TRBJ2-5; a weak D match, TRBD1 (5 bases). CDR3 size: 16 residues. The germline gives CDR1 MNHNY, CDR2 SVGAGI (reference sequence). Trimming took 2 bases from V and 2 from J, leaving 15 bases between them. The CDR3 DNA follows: TGTGCCAGCAGTTACGCCATGGGCAGGGCACAAGAGACCCAGTACTTC. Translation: CASSYAMGRAQETQYF.

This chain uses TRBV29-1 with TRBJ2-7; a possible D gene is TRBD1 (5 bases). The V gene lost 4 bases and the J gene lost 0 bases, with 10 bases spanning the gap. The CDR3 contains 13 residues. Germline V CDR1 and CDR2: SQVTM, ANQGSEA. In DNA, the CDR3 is TGCAGCGTTGTACAGGACAACTCCTACGAGCAGTACTTC. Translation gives CSVVQDNSYEQYF.

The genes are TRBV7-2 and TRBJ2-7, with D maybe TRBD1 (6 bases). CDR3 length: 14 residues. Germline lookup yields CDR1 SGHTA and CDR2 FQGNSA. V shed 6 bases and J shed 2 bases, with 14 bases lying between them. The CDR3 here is CASSFGQGPYEQYF. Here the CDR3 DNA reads TGTGCCAGCAGTTTTGGCCAGGGGCCCTACGAGCAGTACTTC.